These 26 T cell receptor beta chains were sequenced from one sample in a study of CD8 T cells in ankylosing spondylitis. TCRdb independently ran MiXCR on the 5' RACE reads; one entry per CDR3 protein. The sample carries 150,000 to 200,000 distinct CDR3 sequences, 10% to 15% recorded once. The specimen sequenced was blood, either unsorted or a sorted T cell fraction (not recorded which). Receptors originate from a female donor with ankylosing spondylitis or in good health (not recorded which).

This clonotype was recorded a few times. The chain couples TRBV29-1 to TRBJ1-4; 8 bases are shared with TRBD1. The germline V gene has CDR1 SQVTM and CDR2 ANQGSEA. With 6 bases clipped from V and 3 bases from J, the junction kept 6 bases outside the gene matches. The CDR3 covers 14 residues. As DNA, the CDR3 is TGCAGCGTGTCTCAGGGGGCGGCTAATGAAAAACTGTTTTTT. Translated: CSVSQGAANEKLFF.

This clonotype was recorded many times. The CDR3 protein is CATRPGLAGDTQYF. The CDR3 DNA is TGCGCCACTCGTCCGGGACTAGCGGGGGATACGCAGTATTTT. V gene TRBV5-1 combines with J gene TRBJ2-3, with TRBD2 matching 13 bases. The J segment lost 6 bases and the V segment lost 9 bases, leaving 7 bases of the junction unmatched. In germline, CDR1 is SGHRS, CDR2 YFSETQ. This CDR3 is 14 amino acids long.

This clonotype was counted only a few times. V is TRBV6-2 or TRBV6-3 and J is TRBJ2-7; TRBD1 matches at 8 bases. V lost 6 bases and J lost 5; bases outside the gene matches: 9. This CDR3 contains 14 residues. Germline CDR1 and CDR2: MNHEY and SVGEGT. CDR3 residues: CASRVQGARNEQYF. For the CDR3, the DNA is TGTGCCAGCAGGGTTCAGGGGGCGCGGAACGAGCAGTACTTC.

This clonotype was recorded at least ten times. One end of the junction varies from germline; a read error may be responsible. The rearrangement joins TRBV12-3 or TRBV12-4 to TRBJ2-1; possibly TRBD2 for D (5 bases). CDR3 length: 12 residues. The CDR3 region is CASSLAEGRLVF. The CDR3 region has the DNA TGTGCCAGCAGTTTAGCCGAGGGAAGATTGGTCTTC.

This clonotype was picked up many times. The rearrangement links TRBV18 to TRBJ2-5; a weak D match, TRBD1 (5 bases). Trimming stripped 3 bases from V and 1 base from J, with 9 bases between. The germline gives CDR1 KGHSH, CDR2 LQKENI. This CDR3 has 14 residues. Written as DNA, the CDR3 is TGTGCCAGCTCACCCCAAGGGGCCCAAGAGACCCAGTACTTC. The encoded protein is CASSPQGAQETQYF.

This clonotype was detected a few times. V is TRBV20-1 and J is TRBJ1-2, with D uncertain. V was clipped by 3 bases and J by 8 bases, with 10 bases between them. Germline loops: CDR1 DFQATT, CDR2 SNEGSKA (reference sequence). The CDR3 covers 11 residues. CDR3 in amino acids: CSASSAGGYTF. As DNA, the CDR3 is TGCAGTGCTAGTTCAGCGGGGGGCTACACCTTC.

This clonotype appeared many times. The chain joins TRBV3-1 to TRBJ2-7, with 7 bases lining up with TRBD1. Per germline, CDR1 LGHDT and CDR2 YNNKEL (reference sequence). The CDR3 length is 13 residues. The trim removed 3 bases at V and 3 bases at J, leaving 2 bases unmatched. CDR3 nucleotide sequence: TGTGCCAGCAGCCATGGGACAGACTACGAGCAGTACTTC. Protein product: CASSHGTDYEQYF.

This clonotype was counted at least ten times. The chain carries TRBV5-1 and TRBJ2-7; D remains unclear. Germline CDR1 SGHRS, CDR2 YFSETQ. V was trimmed by 0 bases and J by 5 bases, leaving 12 bases between them. The CDR3 length is 14 residues. The CDR3 bases are TGCGCCAGCAGCTTGGCCGAATATGGAGACGAGCAGTACTTC. This encodes CASSLAEYGDEQYF.

The chain links TRBV7-2 to TRBJ2-1; D unresolved. The germline V and J ends were trimmed by 3 bases and 4 bases, with 7 bases remaining between them. The CDR3 contains 13 residues. The germline gives CDR1 SGHTA, CDR2 FQGNSA. CDR3 in amino acids: CASSFLGYNEQFF. The DNA of the CDR3 is TGTGCCAGCAGCTTTCTGGGGTACAATGAGCAGTTCTTC.

There are many counts of this clonotype. The chain uses TRBV29-1 and TRBJ1-4; D is ambiguous. From germline, CDR1 is SQVTM and CDR2 ANQGSEA. Deletions cut 5 bases from V and 7 bases from J, with 14 bases between. This CDR3 is built from 13 residues. CDR3 DNA: TGCAGCGTTCGGCAGACATCCAGTGAAAAACTGTTTTTT. Amino acid sequence: CSVRQTSSEKLFF.

This clonotype occurred many times. This chain joins TRBV20-1 and TRBJ2-1; 9 bases map to TRBD2. CDR1 is DFQATT and CDR2 is SNEGSKA in the germline V gene (reference sequence). The trim removed 0 bases at V and 7 bases at J, leaving 7 bases unmatched. The length of the CDR3 is 15 residues. The CDR3 DNA is TGCAGTGCTAGAGATACGCGGGAGGGCCAGAATGAGCAGTTCTTC. Translated, it gives CSARDTREGQNEQFF.

The chain joins TRBV29-1 to TRBJ2-5, with 8 positions matching TRBD1. Germline CDR1 and CDR2: SQVTM and ANQGSEA. Losses at the gene ends were 5 bases for V and 5 bases for J; bases not matched to a gene: 10. This CDR3 contains 14 residues. The CDR3 protein is CSVNARQGKETQYF. DNA of the CDR3: TGCAGCGTTAATGCAAGACAGGGGAAGGAGACCCAGTACTTC.

This clonotype was found many times. The rearrangement uses TRBV5-1 and TRBJ1-4; TRBD1 is a possible D gene (5 bases). Per the germline V gene, CDR1 is SGHRS and CDR2 is YFSETQ. Trimming pared 1 base from V and 12 bases from J, leaving 7 bases between. The length of the CDR3 is 11 residues. The CDR3 region has the DNA TGCGCCAGCAGCTTGCGGGGACAACTGTTTTTT. This gives the protein CASSLRGQLFF.

This clonotype has a handful of counts. The chain is built from TRBV7-3 and TRBJ2-2; D is uncertain. The V gene's germline CDR1 is SGHTA and CDR2 FQGTGA. CDR3 length: 13 amino acids. Trimming left V 4 bases short and J 5 bases short, with 8 bases between. CDR3: CASSSPVTGELFF. The CDR3 coding sequence is TGTGCCAGCAGCTCCCCCGTAACCGGGGAGCTGTTTTTT.

This clonotype turned up a few times. The CDR3 is CASALGDYEQYF. Here the CDR3 DNA reads TGTGCCAGCGCCCTGGGAGACTACGAGCAGTACTTC. This chain joins TRBV6-2 or TRBV6-3 and TRBJ2-7; D possibly corresponds to TRBD2 (5 bases). Germline lookup yields CDR1 MNHEY and CDR2 SVGEGT. Trimming shortened V by 8 bases and J by 3 bases, and 11 bases separated the two germline ends. This CDR3 has 12 amino acids.

The table lists this clonotype with a few counts. This chain joins TRBV4-3 and TRBJ2-7; 9 nucleotides agree with TRBD2. J was trimmed by 2 bases and V by 0 bases; bases with no gene match: 2. The V gene's germline CDR1 is LGHNA and CDR2 YSLEER. This CDR3 has 15 residues. In DNA form, the CDR3 reads TGCGCCAGCAGCCAAGAACCTAGCGGGGCCTACGAGCAGTACTTC. Its translation: CASSQEPSGAYEQYF.

Ten or more counts support this clonotype. The J gene is TRBJ2-5, the V gene TRBV6-6; D unresolved. Germline assignment: CDR1 MNHNY and CDR2 SVGAGI (reference sequence). This CDR3 comprises 11 residues. V was pared by 6 bases and J by 3 bases, with 5 bases between. CDR3 amino acids: CASSHKETQYF. CDR3 nucleotide sequence: TGTGCCAGCAGCCATAAAGAGACCCAGTACTTC.

This clonotype was counted at least ten times. The V call is TRBV5-1, the J call TRBJ2-2; D is undetermined. Germline assignment: CDR1 SGHRS and CDR2 YFSETQ. The CDR3 loop spans 16 amino acids. Trimming shortened V by 0 bases and J by 5 bases, and 14 bases separated the two germline ends. For the CDR3, the DNA is TGCGCCAGCAGCTTGGGACTTCTCCTTGAAACCGGGGAGCTGTTTTTT. It translates to CASSLGLLLETGELFF.

The CDR3 spells CASRRGPVLKGNEQFF. Here the CDR3 DNA reads TGTGCCAGCAGAAGGGGCCCCGTCCTAAAGGGGAATGAGCAGTTCTTC. This chain uses TRBV28 with TRBJ2-1, with D tentatively TRBD1 (5 bases). CDR1 is MDHEN and CDR2 is SYDVKM in the germline V gene. This CDR3 contains 16 residues. V was clipped by 6 bases and J by 7 bases, with 22 bases between them.

V is TRBV2 and J is TRBJ2-5; D unresolved. Germline CDR1 is SNHLY and CDR2 is FYNNEI. The CDR3 consists of 16 residues. Trimming cost V 6 bases and J 2 bases, with 19 bases left between them. DNA for the CDR3: TGTGCCAGCAGAGCTGACTTCGCTAGGCCGCAAGAGACCCAGTACTTC. It specifies CASRADFARPQETQYF.

The rearrangement links TRBV5-1 to TRBJ2-7; TRBD2 agrees at 9 bases. The V gene's germline CDR1 is SGHRS and CDR2 YFSETQ. After removal of 3 bases from V and 2 bases from J, the junction contained 6 bases not matched to a gene. The CDR3 consists of 15 residues. In DNA form, the CDR3 reads TGCGCCAGCAGCTCCTCTAGCGGGACCCCCTACGAGCAGTACTTC. Translating it yields CASSSSSGTPYEQYF.

The table lists this clonotype with many counts. V gene TRBV24-1 combines with J gene TRBJ1-2; 9 bases line up with TRBD1. This CDR3 is built from 15 residues. Germline CDR1 KGHDR, CDR2 SFDVKD. The ends lost 2 bases at V and 3 bases at J; junction bases unmatched: 3. CDR3 residues: CATSDSRTGDYGYTF. As DNA, the CDR3 is TGTGCCACCAGTGATTCGAGGACAGGGGACTATGGCTACACCTTC.

The CDR3 loop reads CASSQDIGLAGGGDTQYF. The CDR3 bases are TGTGCCAGCAGCCAAGATATAGGACTAGCGGGAGGCGGGGATACGCAGTATTTT. The gene calls are TRBV4-2 and TRBJ2-3; 14 nucleotides line up with TRBD2. This CDR3 is built from 18 residues. The V gene end was trimmed by 0 bases and the J gene end by 6 bases; junction bases not matched to a gene: 8. Germline V gene lookup returns CDR1 LGHNA and CDR2 YNFKEQ.

This clonotype has just a few counts. This rearrangement joins TRBV7-9 to TRBJ2-7, with D perhaps given as TRBD1 or TRBD2 (5 bases each). This CDR3 has 14 residues. From germline, CDR1 is SEHNR and CDR2 FQNEAQ (reference sequence). Trimming removed 1 base from V and 7 bases from J, with 14 bases in between. The CDR3 loop is CASSLGGTLFEQYF. In DNA form, the CDR3 reads TGTGCCAGCAGCTTAGGGGGGACCCTATTTGAGCAGTACTTC.

The chain recombines TRBV10-3 with TRBJ2-1; possible D gene TRBD2, 5 bases. This CDR3 contains 15 residues. Trimming took 3 bases from V and 0 from J, leaving 9 bases between them. CDR1 is ENHRY, CDR2 SYGVKD, per germline. CDR3 sequence (DNA): TGTGCCATCAGTGACCCAGCGGTCTCCTACAATGAGCAGTTCTTC. It encodes CAISDPAVSYNEQFF.

This clonotype has ten or more counts. This rearrangement joins TRBV6-5 to TRBJ2-3; D call uncertain. The CDR3 runs 12 residues. Trimming left V 7 bases short and J 4 bases short, with 9 bases between. Germline CDR1 reads MNHEY; CDR2 reads SVGAGI. CDR3 in amino acids: CASIDRADTQYF. The CDR3 coding sequence is TGTGCCAGCATTGACCGAGCAGATACGCAGTATTTT.